Here is one TCR beta chain with its context. Its specificity is unknown. Generated by immunoSEQ multiplex PCR, the TCRdb table keeps only in-frame clones and is missing some. The sample holds over 2 million clones, 95% seen once. This record belongs to a study of shared clonotypes between healthy human individuals. Study findings and constraints: Among the subsets, naive ones generally showed larger estimated richness than memory ones.

CDR1 and CDR2 (germline): SGHRS, YFSETQ. The CDR3 totals 15 residues. V was clipped by 3 bases and J by 0 bases; unmatched bases: 4. The donors were all Caucasian adults (living in Nashville, Tennessee). The chain combines TRBV5-1 with TRBJ2-7, with 9 bases that match TRBD1. This TCR was sampled from a man aged 18 to 30 in good health. Sequencing was performed on naive CD4+ T cells sorted from blood. Subset denoted: CD45RA+ positively selected. CDR3 sequence: CASSSTGGDSYEQYF. The CDR3, as DNA: TGCGCCAGCAGCTCCACAGGGGGCGACTCCTACGAGCAGTACTTC.